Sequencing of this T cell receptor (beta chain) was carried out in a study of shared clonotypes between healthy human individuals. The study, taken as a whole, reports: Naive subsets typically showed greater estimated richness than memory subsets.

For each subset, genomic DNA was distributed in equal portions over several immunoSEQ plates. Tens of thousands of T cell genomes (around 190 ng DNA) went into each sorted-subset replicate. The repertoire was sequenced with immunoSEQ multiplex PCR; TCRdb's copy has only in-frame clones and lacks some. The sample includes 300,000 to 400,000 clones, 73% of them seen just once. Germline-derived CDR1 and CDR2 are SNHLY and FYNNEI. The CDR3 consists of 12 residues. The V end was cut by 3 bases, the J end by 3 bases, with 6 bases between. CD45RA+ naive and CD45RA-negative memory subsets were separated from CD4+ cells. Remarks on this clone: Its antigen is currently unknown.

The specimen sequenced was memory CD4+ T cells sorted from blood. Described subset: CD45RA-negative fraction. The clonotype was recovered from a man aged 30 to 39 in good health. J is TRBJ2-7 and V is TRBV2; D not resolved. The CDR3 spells CASSEGGYEQYF. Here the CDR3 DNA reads TGTGCCAGCAGTGAGGGCGGCTACGAGCAGTACTTC.